These T cell receptor beta chains were read from a single sample in a study of human T cells and chemical hapten exposure. One entry per CDR3 protein results from TCRdb running MiXCR on the RACE reads. Among 90,000 to 120,000 distinct CDR3 sequences listed, 8% to 13% were seen once. This material consisted of whole blood, taken in connection with sensitization to the hapten diphenylcyclopropenone (DPC). Source of these receptors: a woman aged 40 to 50 with alopecia areata. Some clones in this sample may be carry-over from other donors' samples. Both conserved end residues are part of each CDR3. The order of the fields is D gene, J gene, V gene, clone size, CDR3 DNA, CDR3 protein. D genes are given only for firm matches. Clone size is not always given. Where it is, it says once, few, many or a class for expanded clones.

d_call: NA; j_call: TRBJ1-1; v_call: TRBV20-1; clone_size: few; cdr3_nt: TGCAGTGCTGGGCCCAGGGCTGGGTACACTGAAGCTTTCTTT; cdr3_aa: CSAGPRAGYTEAFF
d_call: NA; j_call: TRBJ2-3; v_call: TRBV4-3; clone_size: NA; cdr3_nt: TGCGCCAGCAGCCAAGAGTTGGGCAGCCACACAGATACGCAGTATTTT; cdr3_aa: CASSQELGSHTDTQYF
d_call: NA; j_call: TRBJ2-3; v_call: TRBV28; clone_size: many; cdr3_nt: TGTGCCACCAGGGGGGTACAGGGTGCGACAGATACGCAGTATTTT; cdr3_aa: CATRGVQGATDTQYF
d_call: NA; j_call: TRBJ1-1; v_call: TRBV7-2; clone_size: many; cdr3_nt: TGTGCCAGCAGCCGCAGGGTAAACGAGGCTGAAGCTTTCTTT; cdr3_aa: CASSRRVNEAEAFF
d_call: TRBD1; j_call: TRBJ2-7; v_call: TRBV27; clone_size: few; cdr3_nt: TGTGCCAGCAGTCTGGGACAGGGCTGGGGGGCCTCCTACGAGCAGTACTTC; cdr3_aa: CASSLGQGWGASYEQYF
d_call: NA; j_call: TRBJ1-1; v_call: TRBV7-3; clone_size: few; cdr3_nt: TGTGCCAGCAGCTTACGGGGCGGGGACACTGAAGCTTTCTTT; cdr3_aa: CASSLRGGDTEAFF
d_call: NA; j_call: TRBJ1-1; v_call: TRBV29-1; clone_size: few; cdr3_nt: TGCAGCGTTGTGGGAGCTTTCTTT; cdr3_aa: CSVVGAFF
d_call: NA; j_call: TRBJ1-5; v_call: TRBV7-2; clone_size: many; cdr3_nt: TGTGCCAGCAGCTTACGGGACGGCAATCAGCCCCAGCATTTT; cdr3_aa: CASSLRDGNQPQHF
d_call: NA; j_call: TRBJ2-2; v_call: TRBV7-6; clone_size: many; cdr3_nt: TGTGCCAGCAGCTCCGCGACCGGGACCACCGGGGAGCTGTTTTTT; cdr3_aa: CASSSATGTTGELFF
d_call: NA; j_call: TRBJ2-7; v_call: TRBV13; clone_size: NA; cdr3_nt: TGTGCCAGCAGCTTGGAAGGACAGCGCTCCTACGAGCAGTACTTC; cdr3_aa: CASSLEGQRSYEQYF
d_call: NA; j_call: TRBJ2-2; v_call: TRBV6-4; clone_size: many; cdr3_nt: TGTGCCAGCAGCCCGTACAGGAGAGGGTTTGGCACCGGGGAGCTGTTTTTT; cdr3_aa: CASSPYRRGFGTGELFF
d_call: NA; j_call: TRBJ2-7; v_call: TRBV10-2; clone_size: NA; cdr3_nt: TGCGCCAGCAGTGGGGCCCCCAACCGACCGGTAGCCTACGAGCAGTACTTC; cdr3_aa: CASSGAPNRPVAYEQYF
d_call: TRBD2; j_call: TRBJ2-1; v_call: TRBV5-4; clone_size: many; cdr3_nt: TGTGCCAGCAGCTTGCCGGGGCGGGGGGACAATGAGCAGTTCTTC; cdr3_aa: CASSLPGRGDNEQFF
d_call: TRBD2; j_call: TRBJ2-1; v_call: TRBV28; clone_size: NA; cdr3_nt: TGTGCCAGCAGTTTATCGGCTAGCGGGAGCTTAGCCAAGTTCTTC; cdr3_aa: CASSLSASGSLAKFF
d_call: TRBD2; j_call: TRBJ2-1; v_call: TRBV12-5; clone_size: NA; cdr3_nt: TGTGCTAGTGGTTCATCCCGGAGCGGGAGGGCCTTGGAGCAGTTCTTC; cdr3_aa: CASGSSRSGRALEQFF
d_call: NA; j_call: TRBJ1-2; v_call: TRBV27; clone_size: many; cdr3_nt: TGTGCCAGCAGTTCGGTCCCTAACTATGGCTACACCTTC; cdr3_aa: CASSSVPNYGYTF
d_call: NA; j_call: TRBJ1-1; v_call: TRBV20-1; clone_size: NA; cdr3_nt: TGCAGTGCTAGAGAGGGTGGCAGGCTGAACACTGAAGCTTTCTTT; cdr3_aa: CSAREGGRLNTEAFF
d_call: NA; j_call: TRBJ2-3; v_call: TRBV11-2; clone_size: NA; cdr3_nt: TGTGCCAGCAGCTTGGCTTTAGCGAAACAGGGAGATACGCAGTATTTT; cdr3_aa: CASSLALAKQGDTQYF
d_call: TRBD2; j_call: TRBJ2-1; v_call: TRBV14; clone_size: NA; cdr3_nt: TGTGCCAGCAGCCAGGGACCCGGGACTAGCGGGTATAGCTCCTACAATGAGCAGTTCTTC; cdr3_aa: CASSQGPGTSGYSSYNEQFF
d_call: NA; j_call: TRBJ2-7; v_call: TRBV6-2/TRBV6-3; clone_size: many; cdr3_nt: TGTGCCAGCAGGCAACCGGGACATCCCTACGAGCAGTACTTC; cdr3_aa: CASRQPGHPYEQYF
d_call: NA; j_call: TRBJ2-7; v_call: TRBV7-2; clone_size: few; cdr3_nt: TGTGCCAGCAGTCATCGTGGTGCACCCGAGCAGTACTTC; cdr3_aa: CASSHRGAPEQYF
d_call: NA; j_call: TRBJ2-7; v_call: TRBV5-4; clone_size: few; cdr3_nt: TGTGCCAGCAGCTTGGGCCTAGGTGCGGACGAGCAGTACTTC; cdr3_aa: CASSLGLGADEQYF
d_call: TRBD1; j_call: TRBJ2-3; v_call: TRBV18; clone_size: few; cdr3_nt: TGTGCCAGCTCACCACGACAGGGAACAGATACGCAGTATTTT; cdr3_aa: CASSPRQGTDTQYF
d_call: TRBD1; j_call: TRBJ1-5; v_call: TRBV18; clone_size: few; cdr3_nt: TGTGCCAGCTCACCGGGACAGGGGCAAAATCAGCCCCAGCATTTT; cdr3_aa: CASSPGQGQNQPQHF
d_call: TRBD2; j_call: TRBJ2-5; v_call: TRBV7-6; clone_size: NA; cdr3_nt: TGTGCCAGCGGGGGACTAGCGGGGGCCACCATGGCGACCCAGTACTTC; cdr3_aa: CASGGLAGATMATQYF
d_call: TRBD1; j_call: TRBJ1-5; v_call: TRBV18; clone_size: many; cdr3_nt: TGTGCCAGCTCACCTACAGGGGGTTATCAGCCCCAGCATTTT; cdr3_aa: CASSPTGGYQPQHF
d_call: NA; j_call: TRBJ1-1; v_call: TRBV2; clone_size: few; cdr3_nt: TGTGCCAGCAGTGCACTGCTCACTAACACTGAAGCTTTCTTT; cdr3_aa: CASSALLTNTEAFF
d_call: TRBD1; j_call: TRBJ1-1; v_call: TRBV30; clone_size: many; cdr3_nt: TGTGCCTGGAGTCGGGACAGTAACACTGAAGTTTTCTTT; cdr3_aa: CAWSRDSNTEVFF
d_call: TRBD1; j_call: TRBJ1-2; v_call: TRBV7-2; clone_size: many; cdr3_nt: TGTGCCAGCAGCTTAGCGGGACAGCCCATAAGCTACACCTTC; cdr3_aa: CASSLAGQPISYTF
d_call: NA; j_call: TRBJ1-1; v_call: TRBV4-1; clone_size: NA; cdr3_nt: TGCGCCAGCAGCCAAGAACCAGGGAGGGGCACTGAAGCTTTCTTT; cdr3_aa: CASSQEPGRGTEAFF
d_call: NA; j_call: TRBJ2-3; v_call: TRBV9; clone_size: NA; cdr3_nt: TGTGCCAGCAGCGTAACCACGGGCACAGATACGCAGTATTTT; cdr3_aa: CASSVTTGTDTQYF
d_call: TRBD2; j_call: TRBJ2-1; v_call: TRBV7-9; clone_size: NA; cdr3_nt: TGTGCCAGCAGCTCCACTAGCGCACCATTGAATGAGCAGTTCTTC; cdr3_aa: CASSSTSAPLNEQFF
d_call: NA; j_call: TRBJ1-1; v_call: TRBV7-2; clone_size: many; cdr3_nt: TGTGCCAGCAGCTTAGATAGGGTTAGGGGATCCACTGAAGCTTTCTTT; cdr3_aa: CASSLDRVRGSTEAFF
d_call: TRBD1; j_call: TRBJ2-5; v_call: TRBV15; clone_size: many; cdr3_nt: TGTGCCACCTCCGGCGGGGGACAGGGGTCAGAGACCCAGTACTTC; cdr3_aa: CATSGGGQGSETQYF
d_call: TRBD1; j_call: TRBJ2-5; v_call: TRBV29-1; clone_size: few; cdr3_nt: TGCAGCGTTTTGACAGGGGAAGAGACCCAGTACTTC; cdr3_aa: CSVLTGEETQYF
d_call: TRBD1; j_call: TRBJ1-4; v_call: TRBV20-1; clone_size: NA; cdr3_nt: TGCAGTGCTGGAGACCCCAGGGGGTATGAAAAACTGTTTTTT; cdr3_aa: CSAGDPRGYEKLFF
d_call: NA; j_call: TRBJ1-2; v_call: TRBV7-2; clone_size: many; cdr3_nt: TGTGCCAGCAGCCGGGGACGGAATCCTAACTATGGCTACACCTTC; cdr3_aa: CASSRGRNPNYGYTF